This T cell receptor (beta chain) was profiled in a study of CD8 T cells in ankylosing spondylitis. Trimming removed 1 base at V and 7 bases at J, with 16 bases between. The germline gives CDR1 DFQATT, CDR2 SNEGSKA (reference sequence). The CDR3 has 15 amino acids. Each CDR3 protein is one row after TCRdb ran MiXCR on the 5' RACE reads. The sample includes 31,000 or so distinct CDR3 sequences, less than 40% of them seen just once. Sequenced input: synovial fluid, either unsorted or a sorted T cell fraction (not recorded which). The sequence derives from a male donor with ankylosing spondylitis. The chain links TRBV20-1 to TRBJ2-2; D is perhaps TRBD2 (5 bases). Here the CDR3 DNA reads TGCAGTGCTAGAGTCGATCCGGGAATCCTCGGGGAGCTGTTTTTT. Amino acids: CSARVDPGILGELFF.